This TCR beta chain was sequenced during a study of monozygotic twins with inflammatory bowel disease. TCRdb re-called the 5' RACE reads, yielding one record per CDR3 amino acid sequence without DNA. In all, the sample yields approximately 200,000 distinct CDR3 sequences. This receptor was obtained from a human donor with ulcerative colitis or Crohn's disease, or a healthy co-twin of an affected twin (not recorded which). Sequencing input: blood.

CDR3 sequence reads: CASSQESPHEQFF. The chain is built from TRBV4-1 and TRBJ2-1; there is no DNA to check the TCRdb D call of TRBD1. The CDR3 sequence is 13 residues long. Germline CDR1 and CDR2: MGHRA and YSYEKL.